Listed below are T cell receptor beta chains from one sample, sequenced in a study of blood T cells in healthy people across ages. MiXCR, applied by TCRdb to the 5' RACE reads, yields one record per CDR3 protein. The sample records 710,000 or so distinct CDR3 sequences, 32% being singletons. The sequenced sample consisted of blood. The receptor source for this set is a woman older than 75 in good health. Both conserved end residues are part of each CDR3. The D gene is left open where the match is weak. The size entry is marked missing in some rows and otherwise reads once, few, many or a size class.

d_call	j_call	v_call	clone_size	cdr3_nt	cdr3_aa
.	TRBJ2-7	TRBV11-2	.	TGTGCCAGCAGCGCCACACTAGAGTCCTACGAGCAGTACTTC	CASSATLESYEQYF
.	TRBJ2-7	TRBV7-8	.	TGTGCCAGCAGCTCCGCCGGGTTCTCCTACGAGCAGTACTTC	CASSSAGFSYEQYF
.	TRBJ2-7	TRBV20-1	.	TGCAGTGCTAGGGACACACTGGAAGCCTACGAGCAGTACTTC	CSARDTLEAYEQYF
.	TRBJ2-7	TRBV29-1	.	TGCAGCGTACGGGGGCCCAGGGAGCAGTACTTC	CSVRGPREQYF
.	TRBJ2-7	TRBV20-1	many	TGCAGTGCTAGAGGTGCAGGGGGGAAGTACGAGCAGTACTTC	CSARGAGGKYEQYF
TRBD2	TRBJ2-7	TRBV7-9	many	TGTGCCAGTGGACTAGCGGGGGCTATCTACGAGCAGTACTTC	CASGLAGAIYEQYF
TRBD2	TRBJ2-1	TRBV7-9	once	TGTGCCAGCAGCTTTGGAGCGGGAGTCCACAATGAGCAGTTCTTC	CASSFGAGVHNEQFF
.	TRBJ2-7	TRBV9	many	TGTGCCAGCAGCCTCCGCCTGGGAAACTCGTACGAGCAGTACTTC	CASSLRLGNSYEQYF
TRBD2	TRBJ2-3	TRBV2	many	TGTGCCAGCAGTGCTATGGCGGGGGGCACAGATACGCAGTATTTT	CASSAMAGGTDTQYF
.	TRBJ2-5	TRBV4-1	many	TGCGCCAGCAGCCAAGATCAAGGGTCCGGGGCCCAGTACTTC	CASSQDQGSGAQYF
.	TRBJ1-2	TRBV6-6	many	TGTGCCAGCAGTTACCCCACGGGGGCCAGTGGCTACACCTTC	CASSYPTGASGYTF
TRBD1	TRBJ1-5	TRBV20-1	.	TGCAGTGCTAGGGAGTGGGACAGAGTGAATCAGCCCCAGCATTTT	CSAREWDRVNQPQHF
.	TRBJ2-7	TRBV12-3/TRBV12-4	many	TGTGCCAGCAGTGGGCAGTCCTACTCCTACGAGCAGTACTTC	CASSGQSYSYEQYF
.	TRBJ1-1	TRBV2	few	TGTGCCAGCAGTGCTCACCCGGAATACACTGAAGCTTTCTTT	CASSAHPEYTEAFF
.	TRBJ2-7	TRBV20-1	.	TGCAGTGCTAGGCCCAGCTTCAGCTCCTACGAGCAGTACTTC	CSARPSFSSYEQYF
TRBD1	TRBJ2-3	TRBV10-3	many	TGTGCCACCTCGACAGGGGGTAGCGCAGATACGCAGTATTTT	CATSTGGSADTQYF
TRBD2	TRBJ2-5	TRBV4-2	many	TGTGCCAGCAGCCAAGAGGCCGGGACTAGCGGGGGGCCTAACCAAGAGACCCAGTACTTC	CASSQEAGTSGGPNQETQYF
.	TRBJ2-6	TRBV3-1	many	TGTGCCAGCAGCCGGACTGGGGGGGCCAACGTCCTGACTTTC	CASSRTGGANVLTF
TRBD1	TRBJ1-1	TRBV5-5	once	TGTGCCAGCAGCTCGATAGGACAGGGGGTTAGGGAGAACACTGAAGCTTTCTTT	CASSSIGQGVRENTEAFF
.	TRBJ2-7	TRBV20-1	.	TGCAGTGCTAGGGCGAGCAACGAGCAGTACTTC	CSARASNEQYF
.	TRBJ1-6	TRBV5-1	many	TGCGCCAGCAGCTCGGAAGGAGTCGATAATTCACCCCTCCACTTT	CASSSEGVDNSPLHF
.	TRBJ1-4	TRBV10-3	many	TGTGCCATCAGTGAGCGGGGAGCCGAGGAAAAACTGTTTTTT	CAISERGAEEKLFF
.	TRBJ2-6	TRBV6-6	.	TGTGCCAGCAGCGACCACCCTTTCGCTTCTGGGGCCAACGTCCTGACTTTC	CASSDHPFASGANVLTF
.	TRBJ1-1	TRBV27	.	TGTGCCAGCACCCCGACGGGTTTGAACACTGAAGCTTTCTTT	CASTPTGLNTEAFF
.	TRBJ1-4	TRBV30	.	TGTGCCTGGAGTGTATCACGCACGGCGGAAAAACTGTTTTTT	CAWSVSRTAEKLFF
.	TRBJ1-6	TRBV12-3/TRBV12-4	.	TGTGCCAGCACTTCAGGGTTTGTACCCCTCCACTTT	CASTSGFVPLHF
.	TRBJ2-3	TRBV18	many	TGTGCCAGCTCACCCCCGTCGGGCCCAGATACGCAGTATTTT	CASSPPSGPDTQYF
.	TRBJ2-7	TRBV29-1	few	TGCAGCGTTGGTAGCAACGGCTACGAGCAGTACTTC	CSVGSNGYEQYF
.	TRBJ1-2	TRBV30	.	TGTGCCTGGACCAAGGGGCAGGGCGGCTACACCTTC	CAWTKGQGGYTF
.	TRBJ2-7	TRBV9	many	TGTGCCAGCAGCGTAGAAGGCAACTCCTACGAGCAGTACTTC	CASSVEGNSYEQYF
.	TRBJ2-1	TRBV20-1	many	TGCAGTGCTAGAGATAGGGCTAGCGCCCCACGGGAGTTCTTC	CSARDRASAPREFF
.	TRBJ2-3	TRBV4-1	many	TGCGCCAGCAGCCCGGAGGGGGCAGGGGGAGATACGCAGTATTTT	CASSPEGAGGDTQYF
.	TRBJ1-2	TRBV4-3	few	TGCGCCAGCAGCCAAGATGCAGTCTATGGCTACACCTTC	CASSQDAVYGYTF
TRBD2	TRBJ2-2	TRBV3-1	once	TGTGCCAGCAGCCTTCGTCCCCGGGGGGGCAAGGGGTTGTATACCGGGGAGCTGTTTTTT	CASSLRPRGGKGLYTGELFF
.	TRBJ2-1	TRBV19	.	TGTGCCAGTAGTATAAAGGACGGGGTACGGGGTGAGCAGTTCTTC	CASSIKDGVRGEQFF
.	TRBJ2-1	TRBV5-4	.	TGTGCCAGCAGCTTGGAGCCTTGCAATGAGCAGTTCTTC	CASSLEPCNEQFF
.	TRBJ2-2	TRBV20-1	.	TGCAGTGCTAGAGATCCCGGAGCCGGGGAGCTGTTTTTT	CSARDPGAGELFF
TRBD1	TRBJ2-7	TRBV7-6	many	TGTGCCAGCAGTGAATATCCGGGACAGGGAACCTACGAGCAGTACTTC	CASSEYPGQGTYEQYF
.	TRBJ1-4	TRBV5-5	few	TGTGCCAGCAGCTGGGGGACATTTGGTAATGAAAAACTGTTTTTT	CASSWGTFGNEKLFF
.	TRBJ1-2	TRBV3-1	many	TGTGCCAGCAGCCGCCCGGGGGGGAGCTATGGCTACACCTTC	CASSRPGGSYGYTF
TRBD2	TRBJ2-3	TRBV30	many	TGTGCCTGGAGGCCTGGACTAGCGGGGAGCACAGATACGCAGTATTTT	CAWRPGLAGSTDTQYF
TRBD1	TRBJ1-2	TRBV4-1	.	TGCGCCAGCCGCCACCCGACAGGGTCGGGCCATGGCTACACCTTC	CASRHPTGSGHGYTF
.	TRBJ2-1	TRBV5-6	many	TGTGCCAGCAGCTTGGTCGGGACCGAACTTAGCTATGAGCAGTTCTTC	CASSLVGTELSYEQFF
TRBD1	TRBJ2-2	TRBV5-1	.	TGCGCCAGCAGCTCGACCACAGGGGGCGCCGGGGAGCTGTTTTTT	CASSSTTGGAGELFF
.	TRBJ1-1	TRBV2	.	TGTGCCAGCAGTGAGATTTCAGGGACCACTGAAGCTTTCTTT	CASSEISGTTEAFF
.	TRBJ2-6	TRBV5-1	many	TGCGCCAGCAGTCCCCCTAATTCTGGGGCCAACGTCCTGACTTTC	CASSPPNSGANVLTF
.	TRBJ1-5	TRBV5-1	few	TGCGCCAGCAGCTTGAATGGTGGGGATAGCAATCAGCCCCAGCATTTT	CASSLNGGDSNQPQHF
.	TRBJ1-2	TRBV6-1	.	TGTGCCAGCAGTGAAGCGGGAGATAACTATGGCTACACCTTC	CASSEAGDNYGYTF
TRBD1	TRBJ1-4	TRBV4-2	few	TGTGCCAGCAGCCAAGATACCGGACAGGGGATTAAACTGTTTTTT	CASSQDTGQGIKLFF
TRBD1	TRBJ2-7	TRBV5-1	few	TGCGCCAGCAGCTTGGGACAGGGGGAGAACGAGCAGTACTTC	CASSLGQGENEQYF
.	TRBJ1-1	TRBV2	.	TGTGCCAGCAGTGGATGGGGGCCCAACACTGAAGCTTTCTTT	CASSGWGPNTEAFF
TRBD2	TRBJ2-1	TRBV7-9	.	TGTTCCAGCAGCTTAGGACTAGCGGGGGAATACAATGAGCAGTTCTTC	CSSSLGLAGEYNEQFF
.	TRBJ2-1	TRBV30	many	TGTGCCTGGAGTGTTCCGACCCACAATGAGCAGTTCTTC	CAWSVPTHNEQFF
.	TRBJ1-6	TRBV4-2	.	TGTGCCAGCAGCCAAGATGGGTTAGGAGGGGACCTATTCAGCTCCTATAATTCACCCCTCCACTTT	CASSQDGLGGDLFSSYNSPLHF
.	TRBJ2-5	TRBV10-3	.	TGTGCCATCTCCCCGGACTCCAACCAAGAGACCCAGTACTTC	CAISPDSNQETQYF